Given below is one T cell receptor (beta chain) in context. Its antigen is currently not known. No base-level quality is on record; no much larger clone is a single base apart. TCRbeta CDR3 regions were amplified from genomic DNA by means of the immunoSEQ Assay, a bias-controlled multiplex PCR. Per the authors' processing: The number of nucleated cells in each sample was estimated by amplification of reference gene primers within the assay. To quantify the absolute abundance of each unique TCRbeta CDR3 rearrangement, sequence reads were collapsed and filtered. For each sample, productive Simpson clonality was calculated as the square root of Simpson's diversity index over productive rearrangements. The table was pulled from immuneACCESS by TCRdb, which kept in-frame rearrangements only. Such tables lose some clones; where checked, under half of the loss comes from unresolved V genes, and the rest has no known cause. V and J calls and clone size come straight from that table; D and trimming were deduced from the DNA. Present in this sample are 170,000 or so clones, 85% to 90% of which were seen just once. The leading ten clones occupy less than 3.5% of the sample.

This sample is part of a study of blood T cell repertoires in COVID-19 (TCRdb year 2020). In terms of the full investigation: The collaborator samples originated in the United States, Italy and Spain and spanned the acute and convalescent phases of COVID-19. The prospective study material was composed of cDNA or gDNA derived from T cells, B-cell-depleted T cells, or PBMCs. A de-identified subject ID, COVID-19 status, age in years and sex were almost always included in the sample metadata. Where available, HLA class I and class II types were obtained from metadata supplied by the sample provider rather than from assay-based typing. The repertoires were made available in a free public database intended to serve as a resource for research on the immune response to SARS-CoV-2. Samples came from the ongoing ImmuneRACE study (first 160 participants) plus 1,254 subjects from 6 global collaborators. Subjects who had been exposed to COVID-19, were actively infected with it, or had recovered from it provided the deeply sampled blood TCRbeta repertoires that made up the dataset. The research as a whole found: The amount of clinical and demographic metadata varied by source and participant and was provided uncurated.

CDR1 LGHNA and CDR2 YSLEER were looked up in the germline V gene. The V end loses 0 bases and the J end loses 7 bases, and a stretch of 16 bases separates them. From its cysteine to its phenylalanine, the CDR3 spans 15 amino acids. Left in the record is the CDR3 DNA by itself, 45 bases read in frame from the first base. Each collaborating institution followed its own protocols to collect whole blood in K2EDTA tubes. For TCRbeta analysis, collaborators shipped samples as frozen whole blood, isolated PBMCs, or DNA extracted from either of those sample types. This receptor was identified in a man between 35 and 55 years old with active or convalescent COVID-19. The sequence is built from TRBV4-3 and TRBJ2-7; a weak D assignment points to TRBD2 (7 bases agree). Source material: peripheral blood. The DNA reads as follows: TGCGCCAGCAGCCAAGATAGGGGGGGAATCTGGGAGCAGTACTTC. Protein translation: CASSQDRGGIWEQYF.